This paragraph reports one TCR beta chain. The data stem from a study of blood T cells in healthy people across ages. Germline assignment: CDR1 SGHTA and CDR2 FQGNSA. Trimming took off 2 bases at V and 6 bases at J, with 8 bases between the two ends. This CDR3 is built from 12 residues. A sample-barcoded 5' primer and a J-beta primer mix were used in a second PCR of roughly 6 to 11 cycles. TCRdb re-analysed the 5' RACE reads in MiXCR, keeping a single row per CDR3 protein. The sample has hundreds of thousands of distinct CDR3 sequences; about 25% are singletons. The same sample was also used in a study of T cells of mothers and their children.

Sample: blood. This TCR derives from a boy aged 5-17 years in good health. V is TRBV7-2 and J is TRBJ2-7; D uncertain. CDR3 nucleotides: TGTGCCAGCAGCTTATCGGTAGGCGAGCAGTACTTC. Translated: CASSLSVGEQYF.